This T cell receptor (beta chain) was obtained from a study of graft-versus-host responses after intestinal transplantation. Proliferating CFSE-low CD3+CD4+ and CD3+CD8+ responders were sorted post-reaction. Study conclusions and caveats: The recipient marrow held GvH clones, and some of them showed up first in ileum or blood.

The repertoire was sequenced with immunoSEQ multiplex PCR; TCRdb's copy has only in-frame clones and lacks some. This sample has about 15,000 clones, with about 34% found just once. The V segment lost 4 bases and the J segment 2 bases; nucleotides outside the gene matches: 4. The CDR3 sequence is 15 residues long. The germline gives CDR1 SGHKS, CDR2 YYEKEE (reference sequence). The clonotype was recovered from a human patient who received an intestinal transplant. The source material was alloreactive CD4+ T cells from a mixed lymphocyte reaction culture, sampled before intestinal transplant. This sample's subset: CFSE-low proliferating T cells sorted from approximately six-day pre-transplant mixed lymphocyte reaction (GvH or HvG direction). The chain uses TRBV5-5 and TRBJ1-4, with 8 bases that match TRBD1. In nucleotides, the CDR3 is TGTGCCAGCAGCCCGAGGGACAGGACTAATGAAAAACTGTTTTTT. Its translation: CASSPRDRTNEKLFF.